This section outlines one T cell receptor beta chain sequence together with its context. Its specificity is unknown. All of the donors resided in Nashville, Tennessee, and each was a Caucasian adult. CD45RO+ cells went into CD8 memory alongside CCR7-negative CD45RA+ TemRA cells. This CDR3 is built from 16 residues. Germline V gene lookup returns CDR1 MNHNS and CDR2 SASEGT. V lost 0 bases and J lost 1; bases outside the gene matches: 4. These data originate in a study of shared clonotypes between healthy human individuals. Findings and limits, study-wide: Naive subsets generally had larger estimated richness than memory subsets.

It was at deep level that the assay was run. Here immunoSEQ multiplex PCR was the method, and the copy in TCRdb shows in-frame clones only, minus some. The data hold roughly 380,000 clones, with around 96% observed a single time. The source material was memory CD8+ T cells sorted from blood. The sample's subset: CD45RO+ cells pooled with CCR7-negative TemRA cells. The receptor was isolated from a man in his thirties or forties in good health. The chain links TRBV6-1 to TRBJ2-3; 7 nucleotides match TRBD2. CDR3 loop: CASSEASLAGTDTQYF. CDR3 nucleotide sequence: TGTGCCAGCAGTGAAGCCTCTCTAGCGGGCACAGATACGCAGTATTTT.